The 21 T cell receptor beta chains listed next were all sequenced from one sample in a study of T cell repertoires in cytomegalovirus infection. Each CDR3 protein gets one entry after TCRdb re-called the reads with MiXCR. The data show a few hundred thousand distinct CDR3 sequences, with more than 20% seen just once and around 13% held by the top ten. The sample was PBMCs. The origin of the receptors is a human donor in good health (CMV status not recorded). Some clones in this sample may be carry-over from other donors' samples.

The J gene is TRBJ1-2, the V gene TRBV4-1, with D possibly being TRBD1 (6 bases). The CDR3 runs to 14 residues. Germline CDR1 MGHRA, CDR2 YSYEKL. V was pared by 2 bases and J by 4 bases, with 11 bases between. The CDR3 DNA follows: TGCGCCAGCAGCCAACTGACAGGTCCCTATGGCTACACCTTC. Protein product: CASSQLTGPYGYTF.

The CDR3 coding sequence is TGTGCCAGCAGCAAACAGGGGGTTTACTCTGGGGCCAACGTCCTGACTTTC. This sequence encodes CASSKQGVYSGANVLTF. The chain uses TRBV5-4 and TRBJ2-6; the match to TRBD1 covers 8 bases. J was trimmed by 0 bases and V by 4 bases; bases with no gene match: 6. CDR1 SGHNT and CDR2 YYREEE come from the germline V gene (reference sequence). The CDR3 consists of 17 residues.

In this sample, this clonotype turned up a few times. V and J are TRBV7-2 and TRBJ2-7; tentatively, D is TRBD1 or TRBD2 (5 bases each). CDR1 is SGHTA and CDR2 is FQGNSA in the germline V gene. This CDR3 has 20 residues. The V and J ends lost 5 bases and 3 bases respectively, with 32 bases between them. Written as DNA, the CDR3 is TGTGCCAGCAGCCCCCGTAGGGTTAGAGCGTCCCAAGAGGGGTACTACGAGCAGTACTTC. This codes for CASSPRRVRASQEGYYEQYF. The full variable domain, rest sourced from reference TRBV7-2 and TRBJ2-7, is GAGVSQSPSNKVTEKGKDVELRCDPISGHTALYWYRQSLGQGLEFLIYFQGNSAPDKSGLPSDRFSAERTGGSVSTLTIQRTQQEDSAVYLCASSPRRVRASQEGYYEQYFGPGTRLTVT.

The chain employs TRBV15 and TRBJ1-5; D ambiguous. This CDR3 contains 13 residues. V dropped 5 bases and J dropped 4 bases, with 9 bases sitting between them. The germline CDR1 and CDR2 sequences are LNHNV and YYDKDF (reference sequence). The chain's CDR3 is CATSESYNQPQHF. DNA of the CDR3: TGTGCCACCAGCGAGAGTTATAATCAGCCCCAGCATTTT.

The V and J genes are TRBV27 and TRBJ2-3, with 11 bases that match TRBD2. CDR1 is MNHEY, CDR2 SMNVEV, per germline (reference sequence). The CDR3 totals 16 residues. J gave up 2 bases and V 5 bases, and 6 bases lay outside the gene matches. Here the CDR3 DNA reads TGTGCCAGCAGTCAGCGACTAGCGGGATTCACAGATACGCAGTATTTT. Its translation: CASSQRLAGFTDTQYF.

The CDR3, as DNA: TGCGCCAGCAGCCAGACTAGCGGGAGCTTGGAGCAGTTCTTC. It encodes CASSQTSGSLEQFF. The rearrangement links TRBV4-1 to TRBJ2-1; 12 bases align to TRBD2. V was clipped by 3 bases and J by 10 bases; unmatched bases: 4. The V gene's germline CDR1 is MGHRA and CDR2 YSYEKL. CDR3 length: 14 amino acids.

This clonotype was recorded at least ten times. The chain links TRBV7-2 to TRBJ2-7, with 8 nucleotides matching TRBD1. The CDR3 is 13 amino acids. Germline CDR1 is SGHTA and CDR2 is FQGNSA. Germline trimming cut 5 bases from V and 2 bases from J; bases unmatched to any gene: 2. The chain's CDR3 is CASSMDRAYEQYF. The DNA for the CDR3 is TGTGCCAGCAGCATGGACAGGGCCTACGAGCAGTACTTC.

The rearrangement joins TRBV12-3 or TRBV12-4 to TRBJ1-4, with 8 bases matching TRBD1. Unmatched junction bases numbered 7, after V lost 5 bases and J lost 5 bases. The CDR3 is 15 residues long. The CDR3: CASSRQGRENEKLFF. CDR3 in DNA: TGTGCCAGCAGTCGACAGGGGAGAGAGAATGAAAAACTGTTTTTT.

This clonotype was seen a single time. This chain uses TRBV4-1 with TRBJ2-1, with TRBD2 identical over 11 bases. The CDR3 runs to 17 residues. The germline V gene encodes CDR1 MGHRA and CDR2 YSYEKL. The junction had 3 bases not matched to a gene; V was cut back by 0 bases and J by 2 bases. In DNA, the CDR3 is TGCGCCAGCAGCCAAGATCGACTAGCGGGGCCCTACAATGAGCAGTTCTTC. Translated, it gives CASSQDRLAGPYNEQFF.

There are many counts of this clonotype. The chain employs TRBV15 and TRBJ2-1; D is perhaps TRBD1 (6 bases). CDR1 is LNHNV, CDR2 YYDKDF, per germline (reference sequence). Trimming took off 3 bases at V and 1 base at J, with 10 bases between the two ends. The CDR3 sequence is 15 residues long. In DNA form, the CDR3 reads TGTGCCACCAGCAGGCTACAGGGTTCCTACAATGAGCAGTTCTTC. Translation gives CATSRLQGSYNEQFF.

This clonotype was counted a few times. This rearrangement joins TRBV29-1 to TRBJ2-7; possibly TRBD2 for D (5 bases). The V gene lost 0 bases and the J gene lost 1 base, with 22 bases spanning the gap. The CDR3 contains 18 residues. Germline CDR1 is SQVTM and CDR2 is ANQGSEA. CDR3 bases: TGCAGCGTTGAAGATCGAGTTGGGAGCGGTATTGTGTCCTACGAGCAGTACTTC. It yields the protein CSVEDRVGSGIVSYEQYF.

This clonotype was picked up many times. The rearrangement joins TRBV28 to TRBJ2-7, with 7 bases lining up with TRBD1. CDR1 is MDHEN, CDR2 SYDVKM, per germline. V lost 3 bases and J lost 2; bases outside the gene matches: 1. This CDR3 spans 13 amino acids. Written as DNA, the CDR3 is TGTGCCAGCAGTTTGACAGGGCCCTACGAGCAGTACTTC. Translating gives CASSLTGPYEQYF.

This clonotype came up a few times. This chain connects TRBV20-1 to TRBJ2-7, with TRBD2 matching over 8 bases. The length of the CDR3 is 13 residues. Germline values: CDR1 DFQATT, CDR2 SNEGSKA (reference sequence). V trimming: 2 bases; J trimming: 6 bases; junction bases outside the gene matches: 6. The CDR3 region is CSARIAGYLEQYF. CDR3 DNA sequence: TGCAGTGCTAGAATAGCGGGATACCTCGAGCAGTACTTC.

This chain connects TRBV5-1 to TRBJ2-2; no clear D. CDR1 SGHRS and CDR2 YFSETQ come from the germline V gene. The V gene lost 0 bases and the J gene lost 0 bases, with 12 bases spanning the gap. The CDR3 sequence is 17 residues long. The CDR3 sequence: CASSLDSRSANTGELFF. Here the CDR3 DNA reads TGCGCCAGCAGCTTGGATAGTCGGTCGGCGAACACCGGGGAGCTGTTTTTT.

The chain recombines TRBV6-2 or TRBV6-3 with TRBJ2-2; no firm D call. Deletions cut 2 bases from V and 6 bases from J, with 4 bases between. This CDR3 is 12 amino acids long. Germline assignment: CDR1 MNHEY and CDR2 SVGEGT. CDR3 in DNA: TGTGCCAGCAGTTACGGCTCCGGGGAGCTGTTTTTT. As protein: CASSYGSGELFF.

This clonotype appeared many times. The V call is TRBV7-2, the J call TRBJ2-3, with D maybe TRBD1 (5 bases). The CDR3 runs 16 residues. V lost 1 base, J lost 6 bases, and 17 bases lay in between. Germline V lookup: CDR1 SGHTA, CDR2 FQGNSA. The CDR3 reads CASSLEYGRAADTQYF. For the CDR3, the DNA is TGTGCCAGCAGCTTAGAGTACGGCAGGGCTGCGGATACGCAGTATTTT.

In this sample, this clonotype turned up once. V usage is TRBV19 and J usage is TRBJ2-1; 7 nucleotides agree with TRBD1. The CDR3 runs 15 residues. V dropped 9 bases and J dropped 4; count of bases not matched to a gene: 12. Germline-derived CDR1 and CDR2 are LNHDA and SQIVND (reference sequence). The CDR3 sequence is CASDPGTAIYNEQFF. The CDR3 DNA is TGTGCCAGCGACCCCGGGACAGCTATTTACAATGAGCAGTTCTTC. The full variable domain, its missing parts supplied by reference TRBV19 and TRBJ2-1, is DGGITQSPKYLFRKEGQNVTLSCEQNLNHDAMYWYRQDPGQGLRLIYYSQIVNDFQKGDIAEGYSVSREKKESFPLTVTSAQKNPTAFYLCASDPGTAIYNEQFFGPGTRLTVL.

This clonotype was seen more than once but under ten times. The genes are TRBV7-2 and TRBJ2-6, with D uncertain. Germline CDR1 is SGHTA and CDR2 is FQGNSA. The germline V and J ends were trimmed by 1 base and 2 bases, with 9 bases remaining between them. CDR3 length: 16 residues. The CDR3 here is CASSLDPGTGANVLTF. CDR3 sequence (DNA): TGTGCCAGCAGCTTAGACCCGGGTACTGGGGCCAACGTCCTGACTTTC.

This clonotype was observed many times. This rearrangement joins TRBV6-2 or TRBV6-3 to TRBJ1-5, with 11 bases aligning to TRBD1. CDR3 size: 14 residues. Germline V gene data show CDR1 as MNHEY and CDR2 as SVGEGT. J lost 7 bases, V lost 6 bases, and 5 bases had no gene match. DNA for the CDR3: TGTGCCAGCAGAGGACAGGGGGCGGGACAGCCCCAGCATTTT. It specifies CASRGQGAGQPQHF.

This clonotype was seen just once. The rearrangement links TRBV11-2 to TRBJ2-1; TRBD2 might be the D (7 bases). The V end was cut by 5 bases, the J end by 10 bases, with 18 bases between. CDR3 length: 14 amino acids. The germline CDR1 and CDR2 sequences are SGHAT and FQNNGV. This chain's CDR3 is CASSMVGGGEEQFF. In DNA form, the CDR3 reads TGTGCCAGCAGCATGGTAGGGGGGGGTGAAGAGCAGTTCTTC.

This clonotype was seen a few times. The rearrangement uses TRBV7-2 and TRBJ1-3, with D unclear. This CDR3 has 16 residues. Trimming cost V 1 base and J 1 base, with 11 bases left between them. Germline values: CDR1 SGHTA, CDR2 FQGNSA. CDR3 amino acids: CASSLVGRRSGNTIYF. The CDR3 nucleotides are TGTGCCAGCAGCTTAGTGGGCAGGCGATCTGGAAACACCATATATTTT.